The clone carrying this T cell receptor (beta chain) was detected only a few times. Profiled with immunoSEQ multiplex PCR; TCRdb holds only in-frame clones, not every one. Of 10,000 or so clones in the sample, around 74% were seen once. This sample was taken from a study of PD-1 blockade in classical Hodgkin lymphoma. As for time point: cycle 4 day 1 (C4D1), after more than five weeks of nivolumab. Exposure to brentuximab vedotin varied, and each patient had relapsed following autologous stem cell transplantation. Starting with thawed PBMCs, CD4+ T cells were purified by magnetic negative selection. The best responses consisted of complete response, partial response or progressive disease. This receptor was taken from a human donor with classical Hodgkin lymphoma. The input for sequencing was CD4+ T cells from blood, taken before the fourth cycle of nivolumab.

The CDR3 is CASRSTPTALWDTGELFF. The CDR3 bases are TGTGCCAGCAGGTCCACTCCCACGGCACTCTGGGACACCGGGGAGCTGTTTTTT. This chain uses TRBV7-9 with TRBJ2-2; D gene unclear. Germline-derived CDR1 and CDR2 are SEHNR and FQNEAQ (reference sequence). Between the trimmed V and J ends, which lost 6 bases and 3 bases, there was a span of 23 bases. The CDR3 has 18 residues.